The text below deals with one T cell receptor (beta chain). This clonotype was detected once. Its antigen is still unknown. Within one base of it there is no much larger clone, and no base qualities were kept. A lone read is weak support. This record comes from a study of T cells in Graves' hyperthyroidism and ophthalmopathy (dated by TCRdb to the late 2010s). Notes on the research overall: Peripheral blood samples were taken at the time of initial diagnosis, prior to any treatment. For training and testing, the 95 to 100 patients in the discovery cohort were randomly divided in a 7:3 ratio. Following sampling, methimazole starting at 30 mg daily was given to hyperthyroidism patients, and high-dose intravenous methylprednisolone was given to ophthalmopathy patients. The paper reports TCR Vbeta CDR3 sequencing of over 120 peripheral blood samples: under 45 ophthalmopathy, around 80 hyperthyroidism and approximately 17 progressor patients. The study also compared thyroid tissue and blood T-cell repertoires from several Graves' hyperthyroidism patients. Prospective prediction of ophthalmopathy was tested in an independent validation cohort consisting of 18 hyperthyroidism patients and 15 or so patients who later progressed to ophthalmopathy. To identify TCR V-J signatures that set the groups apart, the researchers used a discovery cohort of 100 or so patients, made up of 43 with Graves' ophthalmopathy and some 60 with stable Graves' hyperthyroidism. General conclusions and limits of the study: Most expanded thyroid clonotypes (frequency above 0.001) were also detected in blood, suggesting blood repertoires may reflect thyroid immune responses. In validation, progression to ophthalmopathy was predicted by the model with nearly 71% sensitivity and nearly 75% specificity, a median of roughly 6 months before onset. In cross-validation, a model built on a 13 V-J signature told ophthalmopathy apart from stable hyperthyroidism with approximately 91% sensitivity and about 81% specificity, and in testing the same model reached 80%/75%. No statistical method was used to set the sample size in advance, and investigators knew the group allocation.

The TCR beta CDR3 regions were amplified from RNA transcripts. The TCR CDR3 was subjected to a first round of RT-PCR using the HTBI primer set and the Qiagen OneStep RT-PCR kit. Libraries were constructed in a second round of multiplex PCR, after which size selection and purification were performed. Paired-end sequencing of the libraries was performed with 100 bp reads on an Illumina HiSeq2000. The original methods were these. Raw data were processed with SOAPnuke, discarding reads with adapters, uncalled bases, mean Phred below 15, or no exact constant-primer or identifier match. High-quality paired reads were merged with COPE v1.2.5, and unique nucleotide sequences were defined as clonotypes. Clonotypes were aligned to IMGT TRBV, TRBD and TRBJ reference segments using MiTCR v1.1. The analysis included only V-J combinations with a frequency above 0.0001, which together covered approximately 99% of the repertoires. The TCS score was defined as F50 (clonal expansion) divided by E x V (chaos), with BLOSUM62-based TCRdist calculated between CDR3 peptides within each V-J. Welch's t-statistics and random forest reduced roughly 540 V-J features to under 15, which were used in a naive Bayes classifier (R e1071). The public reads were run again by TCRdb, first through fastp at Q25 and then through MiXCR, and only productive beta chains were kept. Merged by CDR3 protein, the rows form single entries marked with the most common genes and DNA. For this entry, the V and J calls and clone size follow TCRdb and not the study's own pipeline. The sample data list about 330,000 distinct CDR3 sequences, and roughly 15% of these were observed just once. Together, the top ten hold about a third of the sample.

The CDR3 has 18 amino acids, counting the end cysteine and phenylalanine. Just CDR3 DNA is preserved here, 54 bases in frame from base 1. As encoded in the germline V gene, CDR1 is LGHNA while CDR2 is YNFKEQ. V was cut back by 4 bases and J by 5 bases, leaving a gap of 26 bases between them. Moderately to severely active disease, a Clinical Activity Score of at least 3, a NOSPECS grade of at least 4, and a duration under 3 months were present in ophthalmopathy patients. Patients with uncontrolled infections, other autoimmune diseases, pregnancy or lactation were excluded. Diagnoses were based on clinical symptoms, serum thyroxine and TRAb, thyroid ultrasound and orbital computed tomography. PBMCs were separated from 10 ml of fresh peripheral blood using Ficoll-Paque density gradient centrifugation. Total RNA was extracted using Trizol reagent, and RNA quality was assessed on an Agilent 2100 Bioanalyzer.

The source is a woman in her thirties or forties with Graves' ophthalmopathy. The sequenced sample was blood. This chain is built from TRBV4-2 and TRBJ1-1; TRBD1 might be the D gene, on 6 matching bases. The DNA sequence is as follows: TGTGCCAGCAGCCGAGAACACGCCGGGACATTAATCGAGACTGAAGCTTTCTTT. This encodes CASSREHAGTLIETEAFF.